A single T cell receptor (beta chain) is shown here with its context. TCRdb reprocessed the 5' RACE reads; each CDR3 protein has one entry and no DNA is given. Its table records about 150,000 distinct CDR3 sequences. The data derive from a study of T cells expressing NK-cell markers. CDR3 length equals 11 residues. Germline V lookup: CDR1 SNHLY, CDR2 FYNNEI. The rearrangement links TRBV2 to TRBJ1-1. The receptor was derived from a woman aged 50 to 60 in good health. The sequenced sample was blood T cells: a sorted CD56 or NKG2C T cell subset, CD4+ or CD8+ T cells, or bulk PBMC T cells (not recorded which). The CDR3 protein is CASGGLMEAFF.